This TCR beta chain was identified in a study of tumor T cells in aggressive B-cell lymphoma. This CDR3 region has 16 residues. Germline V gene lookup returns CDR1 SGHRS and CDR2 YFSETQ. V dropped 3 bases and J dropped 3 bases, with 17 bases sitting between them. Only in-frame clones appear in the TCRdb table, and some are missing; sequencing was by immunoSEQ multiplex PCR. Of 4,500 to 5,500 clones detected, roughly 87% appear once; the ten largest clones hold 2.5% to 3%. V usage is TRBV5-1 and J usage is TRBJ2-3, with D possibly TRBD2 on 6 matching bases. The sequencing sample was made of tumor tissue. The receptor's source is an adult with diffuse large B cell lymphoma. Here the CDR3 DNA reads TGCGCCAGCAGCTCCGGTTCGAGCGGAGGGACAGATACGCAGTATTTT. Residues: CASSSGSSGGTDTQYF. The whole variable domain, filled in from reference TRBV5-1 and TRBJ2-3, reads KAGVTQTPRYLIKTRGQQVTLSCSPISGHRSVSWYQQTPGQGLQFLFEYFSETQRNKGNFPGRFSGRQFSNSRSEMNVSTLELGDSALYLCASSSGSSGGTDTQYFGPGTRLTVL.